The 27 T cell receptor beta chains below come from one sample, sequenced in a study of T cell repertoires in cytomegalovirus infection. For these receptors, no antigen is known. Via MiXCR, TCRdb re-called the reads, giving one row per CDR3 protein. Of 250,000 to 300,000 distinct CDR3 sequences in the sample, around 20% were seen once. The source was cultured PBMCs, collected from culture after CMV antigen stimulation. All receptors come from a human donor in good health (CMV status not recorded). Some clones in this sample may be carry-over from other donors' samples.

This sequence joins TRBV7-9 and TRBJ2-2; 7 bases match TRBD1. The length of the CDR3 is 16 residues. With V trimmed by 6 bases and J by 0 bases, 7 bases remained unmatched. CDR1 SEHNR and CDR2 FQNEAQ come from the germline V gene (reference sequence). The CDR3 region has the DNA TGTGCCAGCAGTCCGGGACAGCCTTCGAACACCGGGGAGCTGTTTTTT. Residues: CASSPGQPSNTGELFF.

This chain joins TRBV20-1 and TRBJ2-3, with 7 bases matching TRBD2. There are 16 residues in the CDR3. J was trimmed by 6 bases and V by 6 bases; bases with no gene match: 18. Germline CDR1 reads DFQATT; CDR2 reads SNEGSKA (reference sequence). CDR3 nucleotide sequence: TGCAGTGCAAGCCGTGGTAGCGGGTCACTCTGGGATACGCAGTATTTT. The encoded protein is CSASRGSGSLWDTQYF.

This clonotype was counted between two and nine times. This chain connects TRBV20-1 to TRBJ2-1, with TRBD2 identical over 9 bases. CDR1 is DFQATT, CDR2 SNEGSKA, per germline (reference sequence). The CDR3 extends over 16 amino acids. After removal of 3 bases from V and 1 base from J, the junction contained 7 bases not matched to a gene. CDR3 amino acids: CSAREPSGISYNEQFF. In nucleotides, the CDR3 is TGCAGTGCTAGGGAACCTAGCGGGATTTCCTACAATGAGCAGTTCTTC.

V gene TRBV19 combines with J gene TRBJ2-2; a possible D gene is TRBD2 (6 bases). Trimming removed 4 bases from V and 5 bases from J, with 8 bases in between. The CDR3 runs to 13 residues. Per the germline V gene, CDR1 is LNHDA and CDR2 is SQIVND (reference sequence). DNA for the CDR3: TGTGCCAGTAGTAGCGGACTAACCGGGGAGCTGTTTTTT. Its protein is CASSSGLTGELFF.

This clonotype has just a few counts. This sequence joins TRBV20-1 and TRBJ2-5, with D unclear. The CDR3 has 15 residues. Deletions cut 0 bases from V and 1 base from J, with 12 bases between. Germline-derived CDR1 and CDR2 are DFQATT and SNEGSKA (reference sequence). The CDR3 protein is CSAREIQRPQETQYF. The CDR3 DNA reads as TGCAGTGCTAGAGAGATACAGAGACCCCAAGAGACCCAGTACTTC.

This clonotype has more than one count but fewer than ten. This chain joins TRBV12-3 or TRBV12-4 and TRBJ2-2, with TRBD2 as a possible D gene (6 bases). This CDR3 has 17 amino acids. The germline V and J ends were trimmed by 0 bases and 0 bases, with 11 bases remaining between them. The CDR3 nucleotides are TGTGCCAGCAGTTTAGCCCTCGGCGGGGCGAACACCGGGGAGCTGTTTTTT. It translates to CASSLALGGANTGELFF.

This clonotype was seen at least ten times. The CDR3 sequence is CASSTPPRTGSNQPQHF. The CDR3 DNA is TGTGCCAGCAGCACCCCCCCCCGGACGGGTTCCAATCAGCCCCAGCATTTT. The chain combines TRBV7-8 with TRBJ1-5; D call uncertain. Trimming took 5 bases from V and 3 from J, leaving 20 bases between them. Germline V gene data show CDR1 as SGHVS and CDR2 as FQNEAQ. CDR3 length: 17 amino acids. The full variable domain, its missing parts supplied by reference TRBV7-8 and TRBJ1-5, is GAGVSQSPRYKVAKRGQDVALRCDPISGHVSLFWYQQALGQGPEFLTYFQNEAQLDKSGLPSDRFFAERPEGSVSTLKIQRTQQEDSAVYLCASSTPPRTGSNQPQHFGDGTRLSIL.

In its sample, this clonotype was seen many times. The rearrangement uses TRBV7-9 and TRBJ2-1; TRBD2 aligns across 10 bases. The V gene's germline CDR1 is SEHNR and CDR2 FQNEAQ (reference sequence). With V trimmed by 4 bases and J by 2 bases, 5 bases remained unmatched. This CDR3 comprises 16 residues. Here the CDR3 DNA reads TGTGCCAGCAGCTCCCTTAGCGGGAGGACCTACAATGAGCAGTTCTTC. Translated: CASSSLSGRTYNEQFF.

This rearrangement joins TRBV19 to TRBJ1-6; possibly TRBD1 for D (6 bases). CDR1 LNHDA and CDR2 SQIVND come from the germline V gene (reference sequence). This CDR3 contains 15 residues. The V end was cut by 3 bases, the J end by 7 bases, with 13 bases between. The CDR3 is CASSIRGGRNSPLHF. In DNA form, the CDR3 reads TGTGCCAGTAGTATCAGGGGTGGGAGGAATTCACCCCTCCACTTT.

This chain connects TRBV19 to TRBJ2-4; D remains unclear. CDR1 is LNHDA and CDR2 is SQIVND in the germline V gene (reference sequence). This CDR3 comprises 13 residues. Trimming removed 4 bases from V and 2 bases from J, with 6 bases in between. The CDR3 DNA follows: TGTGCCAGTAGTAGGGTTCCCAAAAACATTCAGTACTTC. Amino acid sequence: CASSRVPKNIQYF.

The V and J genes are TRBV19 and TRBJ1-2; D remains unclear. The CDR3 consists of 14 residues. The V end was cut by 2 bases, the J end by 3 bases, with 10 bases between. CDR1 LNHDA and CDR2 SQIVND come from the germline V gene (reference sequence). The CDR3 here is CASSIRVPDYGYTF. The CDR3 DNA is TGTGCCAGTAGTATAAGAGTTCCCGACTATGGCTACACCTTC.

This clonotype was found a few times. This rearrangement joins TRBV5-5 to TRBJ2-7; TRBD2 matches at 10 bases. V lost 1 base, J lost 4 bases, and 2 bases stayed unmatched. The CDR3 extends over 14 amino acids. Germline CDR1 reads SGHKS; CDR2 reads YYEKEE (reference sequence). The CDR3 coding sequence is TGTGCCAGCAGCTTGCAGCGGGAGGGATACGAGCAGTACTTC. It translates to CASSLQREGYEQYF.

The chain combines TRBV28 with TRBJ2-7, with 11 bases fitting TRBD2. Germline V lookup: CDR1 MDHEN, CDR2 SYDVKM. With 8 bases clipped from V and 2 bases from J, the junction kept 8 bases outside the gene matches. The CDR3 spans 15 residues. This CDR3 is CASGLGTSGTYEQYF. The CDR3 nucleotides are TGTGCCAGCGGTCTCGGGACTAGCGGTACCTACGAGCAGTACTTC.

V and J are TRBV9 and TRBJ2-1; 12 bases are a match to TRBD2. V shed 3 bases, J shed 9 bases, and the junction held 10 bases outside the gene matches. Germline CDR1 and CDR2: SGDLS and YYNGEE. The CDR3 spans 16 residues. The CDR3 loop reads CASSESLAGGYSEQFF. Here the CDR3 DNA reads TGTGCCAGCAGCGAAAGTCTAGCGGGAGGGTATTCTGAGCAGTTCTTC.

The chain carries TRBV2 and TRBJ2-7, with 7 bases matching TRBD2. V was clipped by 5 bases and J by 2 bases; unmatched bases: 0. The length of the CDR3 is 12 residues. The germline CDR1 and CDR2 sequences are SNHLY and FYNNEI. The CDR3 loop is CASSLAAYEQYV. The CDR3 nucleotides read TGTGCCAGCAGTCTAGCGGCCTACGAGCAGTACGTC.

V is TRBV5-5 and J is TRBJ1-2, with 9 nucleotides matching TRBD1. Germline-derived CDR1 and CDR2 are SGHKS and YYEKEE (reference sequence). The CDR3 is 16 amino acids. V lost 0 bases, J lost 1 base, and 4 bases stayed unmatched. CDR3 in DNA: TGTGCCAGCAGCTTGGGAACAGGGGGCGGTAACTATGGCTACACCTTC. Amino acids: CASSLGTGGGNYGYTF.

The chain carries TRBV9 and TRBJ2-3, with D maybe TRBD2 (6 bases). V was pared by 5 bases and J by 3 bases, with 13 bases between. Germline assignment: CDR1 SGDLS and CDR2 YYNGEE. This CDR3 has 14 residues. This CDR3 is CASRGGEVTDTQYF. The CDR3 nucleotides are TGTGCCAGCAGGGGCGGGGAGGTAACAGATACGCAGTATTTT. Filled out from reference TRBV9 and TRBJ2-3, the complete variable domain reads DSGVTQTPKHLITATGQRVTLRCSPRSGDLSVYWYQQSLDQGLQFLIQYYNGEERAKGNILERFSAQQFPDLHSELNLSSLELGDSALYFCASRGGEVTDTQYFGPGTRLTVL.

The chain uses TRBV12-3 or TRBV12-4 and TRBJ1-5, with D hard to call. CDR3 size: 16 residues. The V gene lost 2 bases and the J gene lost 2 bases, with 13 bases spanning the gap. Here the CDR3 reads CASSLRRKRGNQPQHF. Here the CDR3 DNA reads TGTGCCAGCAGTTTAAGGAGAAAAAGGGGCAATCAGCCCCAGCATTTT.

The chain links TRBV29-1 to TRBJ2-1, with 16 bases aligning to TRBD2. J was trimmed by 9 bases and V by 7 bases; bases with no gene match: 12. CDR3 length equals 16 residues. CDR1 and CDR2 (germline): SQVTM, ANQGSEA. CDR3 DNA: TGCAGCGCCGGGACTAGCGGGAGGGGACGTCACGTTGAGCAGTTCTTC. Translated, it gives CSAGTSGRGRHVEQFF.

This clonotype has a count of ten or more. This chain joins TRBV20-1 and TRBJ2-3; 7 bases map to TRBD2. The CDR3 totals 14 residues. Trimming took 7 bases from V and 3 from J; bases not matched to a gene: 10. Germline V lookup: CDR1 DFQATT, CDR2 SNEGSKA (reference sequence). CDR3 bases: TGCAGTGTTGGGGGGGAAAGGGTTACAGATACGCAGTATTTT. Amino acids: CSVGGERVTDTQYF.

This clonotype has just a few counts. V usage is TRBV7-2 and J usage is TRBJ2-5; D perhaps matches TRBD1 (5 bases). Germline loops: CDR1 SGHTA, CDR2 FQGNSA. The CDR3 loop spans 14 amino acids. Trimming shortened V by 6 bases and J by 5 bases, and 16 bases separated the two germline ends. In nucleotides, the CDR3 is TGTGCCAGCAGACTGACAGTATTTCACGAGACCCAGTACTTC. Its translation: CASRLTVFHETQYF.

This clonotype occurred a few times. An end of the junction differs from the germline gene, which may be a read error. This rearrangement joins TRBV6-6 to TRBJ2-7; D may be TRBD2 (6 bases). Germline loops: CDR1 MNHNY, CDR2 SVGAGI (reference sequence). There are 13 residues in the CDR3. The DNA for the CDR3 is TGTGCCAGCAGTTACTCGATCGAAGGGACTTCCATCTTC. Its protein product is CASSYSIEGTSIF.

The gene calls are TRBV28 and TRBJ2-5, with D perhaps TRBD1 (6 bases). Looked up from germline, CDR1 is MDHEN and CDR2 is SYDVKM. The germline V and J ends were trimmed by 2 bases and 5 bases, with 18 bases remaining between them. The CDR3 has 16 amino acids. DNA of the CDR3: TGTGCCAGCAGTTTACCTCCGGGACAACCTATGGAGACCCAGTACTTC. Residues: CASSLPPGQPMETQYF.

The chain has TRBV6-6 and TRBJ2-1; 7 nucleotides match TRBD1. Per the germline V gene, CDR1 is MNHNY and CDR2 is SVGAGI (reference sequence). V shed 5 bases and J 1 base; nucleotides not matched to a gene: 11. The CDR3 consists of 17 residues. CDR3 sequence: CASSTPFGTESYNEQFF. DNA for the CDR3: TGTGCCAGCAGTACACCCTTCGGGACAGAATCCTACAATGAGCAGTTCTTC.

At least ten counts were recorded for this clonotype. The rearrangement uses TRBV12-3 or TRBV12-4 and TRBJ2-2; unclear D gene. The CDR3 length is 16 residues. V dropped 6 bases and J dropped 1 base, with 15 bases sitting between them. CDR3 sequence reads: CASSPAPQKNTGELFF. The CDR3 DNA follows: TGTGCCAGCAGCCCCGCGCCCCAGAAGAACACCGGGGAGCTGTTTTTT.

The rearrangement uses TRBV24-1 and TRBJ2-1; D gene uncertain. The CDR3 has 17 amino acids. V gave up 4 bases and J gave up 2 bases, with 17 bases separating them. Germline V CDR1 and CDR2: KGHDR, SFDVKD. The CDR3 here is CATSDTPLRKTYNEQFF. The DNA for the CDR3 is TGTGCCACCAGTGACACACCCCTCAGGAAAACCTACAATGAGCAGTTCTTC.

This chain uses TRBV13 with TRBJ2-3, with TRBD2 as a possible D gene (6 bases). CDR3 length equals 13 residues. Germline lookup yields CDR1 PRHDT and CDR2 FYEKMQ (reference sequence). Trimming took 2 bases from V and 8 from J, leaving 11 bases between them. The CDR3 here is CASSLTGGLTQYF. CDR3 nucleotides: TGTGCCAGCAGCTTAACCGGAGGGCTTACGCAGTATTTT.